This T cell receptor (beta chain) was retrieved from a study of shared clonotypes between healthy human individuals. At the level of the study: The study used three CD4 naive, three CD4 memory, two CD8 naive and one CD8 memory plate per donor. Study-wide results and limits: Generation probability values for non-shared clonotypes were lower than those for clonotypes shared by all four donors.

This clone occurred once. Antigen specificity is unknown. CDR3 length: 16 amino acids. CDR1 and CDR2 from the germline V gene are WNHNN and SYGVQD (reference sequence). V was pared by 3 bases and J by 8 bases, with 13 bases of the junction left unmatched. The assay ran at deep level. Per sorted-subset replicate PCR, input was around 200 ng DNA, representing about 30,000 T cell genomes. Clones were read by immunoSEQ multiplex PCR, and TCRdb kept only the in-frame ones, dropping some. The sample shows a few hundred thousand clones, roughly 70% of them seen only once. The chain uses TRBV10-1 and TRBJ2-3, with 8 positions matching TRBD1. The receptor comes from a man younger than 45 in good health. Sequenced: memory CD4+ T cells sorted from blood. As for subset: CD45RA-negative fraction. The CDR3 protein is CASSDSRRGRVGTQYF. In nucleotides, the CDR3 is TGCGCCAGCAGTGACTCACGCAGGGGGCGAGTAGGTACGCAGTATTTT.